These 14 T cell receptor beta chains were all obtained from the same sample, sequenced in a study of molecular identifiers for immune sequencing clone quantification. TCRdb recomputed calls from the PCR reads with MiXCR, one row per CDR3 protein. The sample yields hundreds of thousands of distinct CDR3 sequences, about 25% seen once. Source material: naive CD8+ T cells from blood, with Jurkat cell RNA spiked in. Subset described: FACS-sorted CD8+CD4-CCR7+CD45RA+ naive T cells. The receptors were sampled from a human donor in good health. Some libraries in this study had Jurkat cell RNA spiked in.

The sample holds many counts of this clonotype. DNA of the CDR3: TGCGCCAGCAGCTTCTTGGGATCCCAAGAGACCCAGTACTTC. This encodes CASSFLGSQETQYF. J is TRBJ2-5 and V is TRBV5-1; D not certain. This CDR3 has 14 amino acids. V was trimmed by 2 bases and J by 1 base, leaving 9 bases between them. Germline V gene sequence: CDR1 SGHRS, CDR2 YFSETQ.

At least ten counts were recorded for this clonotype. This chain joins TRBV4-1 and TRBJ1-1; possibly TRBD1 for D (5 bases). The length of the CDR3 is 16 residues. The ends were cut back, 3 bases at V and 2 bases at J, with 16 bases in the middle. The germline V gene has CDR1 MGHRA and CDR2 YSYEKL. CDR3 sequence reads: CASSHTQGRANTEAFF. The CDR3 nucleotides are TGCGCCAGCAGCCACACTCAAGGCAGGGCTAACACTGAAGCTTTCTTT.

This clonotype was detected many times. The chain uses TRBV29-1 and TRBJ2-5, with a weak D call TRBD1 (5 bases). This CDR3 has 12 amino acids. The germline V gene has CDR1 SQVTM and CDR2 ANQGSEA. V shed 4 bases and J shed 3 bases, with 9 bases lying between them. Here the CDR3 reads CSVVGLEETQYF. CDR3 nucleotides: TGCAGCGTTGTGGGGCTAGAAGAGACCCAGTACTTC.

On this clonotype itself: At one of its ends the junction is not consistent with the germline gene, which may arise from a read error. This chain uses TRBV7-9 with TRBJ2-7; weak D call: TRBD1 (6 bases). Germline V gene lookup returns CDR1 SEHNR and CDR2 FQNEAQ (reference sequence). The CDR3 is made up of 16 amino acids. CDR3 protein: CARSPNTGNSPYEQYF. Written as DNA, the CDR3 is TGTGCCCGCAGCCCAAACACAGGGAATAGCCCCTACGAGCAGTACTTC.

Worth noting for this clonotype: This could be a read error, since a much larger clone is one nucleotide away. The CDR3 end shows no conserved phenylalanine or tryptophan, and so a read error is likely. V gene TRBV19 combines with J gene TRBJ2-3, with D maybe TRBD2 (6 bases). The CDR3 is 12 residues long. V lost 9 bases to trimming and J lost 4 bases, with 11 bases between them. CDR1 is LNHDA and CDR2 is SQIVND in the germline V gene (reference sequence). The CDR3 coding sequence is TGTGCCAGCAAAACGGGAGCAGATACGCAGTATTAT. It encodes CASKTGADTQYY.

This clonotype was counted between two and nine times. J is TRBJ2-7 and V is TRBV6-5, with D possibly being TRBD1 (6 bases). The V gene lost 4 bases and the J gene lost 3 bases, with 13 bases spanning the gap. CDR1 and CDR2 from the germline V gene are MNHEY and SVGAGI. CDR3 length: 14 amino acids. The CDR3 sequence: CASSFTGQVYEQYF. The CDR3, as DNA: TGTGCCAGCAGTTTCACAGGGCAAGTCTACGAGCAGTACTTC.

This clonotype showed up just a few times. The chain uses TRBV11-2 and TRBJ2-5, with no clear D. Germline-derived CDR1 and CDR2 are SGHAT and FQNNGV. V lost 5 bases, J lost 1 base, and 8 bases lay in between. The CDR3 loop spans 13 amino acids. The CDR3 nucleotides are TGTGCCAGCAGCCCGTCCACCCAAGAGACCCAGTACTTC. Its protein is CASSPSTQETQYF. The variable domain in full, with the rest retrieved from reference TRBV11-2 and TRBJ2-5, is EAGVAQSPRYKIIEKRQSVAFWCNPISGHATLYWYQQILGQGPKLLIQFQNNGVVDDSQLPKDRFSAERLKGVDSTLKIQPAKLEDSAVYLCASSPSTQETQYFGPGTRLLVL.

The chain has TRBV19 and TRBJ1-1, with a tentative D call TRBD1 (5 bases). There are 17 residues in the CDR3. The germline V and J ends were trimmed by 2 bases and 3 bases, with 19 bases remaining between them. The germline CDR1 and CDR2 sequences are LNHDA and SQIVND (reference sequence). The chain's CDR3 is CASSIYVPARGDTEAFF. CDR3 nucleotide sequence: TGTGCCAGTAGTATATACGTTCCCGCGCGGGGGGACACTGAAGCTTTCTTT.

This clonotype was counted at least ten times. The chain employs TRBV2 and TRBJ2-3; D is unclear. CDR3 length: 14 residues. Trimming took 0 bases from V and 0 from J, leaving 4 bases between them. Germline V CDR1 and CDR2: SNHLY, FYNNEI. Here the CDR3 DNA reads TGTGCCAGCAGTGAAGCGCCTAGCACAGATACGCAGTATTTT. Protein: CASSEAPSTDTQYF.

This clonotype was seen only a few times. The J gene is TRBJ2-1, the V gene TRBV7-6, with TRBD2 identical over 13 bases. The junction had 6 bases not matched to a gene; V was cut back by 0 bases and J by 7 bases. Germline V gene lookup returns CDR1 SGHVS and CDR2 FNYEAQ. The CDR3 totals 17 residues. CDR3 DNA: TGTGCCAGCAGCTTAGCCACTAGCGGGGGGGCCTGGAATGAGCAGTTCTTC. The encoded protein is CASSLATSGGAWNEQFF.

In this sample, this clonotype turned up many times. This chain links TRBV27 with TRBJ2-2; TRBD2 might be the D (5 bases). From germline, CDR1 is MNHEY and CDR2 SMNVEV (reference sequence). Deletions cut 8 bases from V and 0 bases from J, with 10 bases between. The CDR3 runs to 14 residues. The CDR3 DNA is TGTGCCAGCTCCGGGAACCCGAACACCGGGGAGCTGTTTTTT. As protein: CASSGNPNTGELFF.

This clonotype was recorded a few times. This chain uses TRBV6-6 with TRBJ1-5, with TRBD1 as a possible D gene (6 bases). Germline V lookup: CDR1 MNHNY, CDR2 SVGAGI (reference sequence). The CDR3 has 17 amino acids. V was shortened by 6 bases and J by 2 bases, with 20 bases between the two germline ends. CDR3 region: CASRPLSGDFGNQPQHF. CDR3 bases: TGTGCCAGCAGACCTTTGTCAGGGGATTTTGGCAATCAGCCCCAGCATTTT.

This clonotype was observed many times. The chain links TRBV11-2 to TRBJ2-7; D may be TRBD1 (6 bases). The CDR3 extends over 14 amino acids. Trimming left V 1 base short and J 3 bases short, with 10 bases between. CDR1 SGHAT and CDR2 FQNNGV come from the germline V gene. The CDR3 sequence is CASSLGGLSYEQYF. CDR3 nucleotide sequence: TGTGCCAGCAGCTTAGGGGGGCTGAGCTACGAGCAGTACTTC.

J is TRBJ2-2 and V is TRBV6-1; no reliable D call. The CDR3 length is 13 residues. Per germline, CDR1 MNHNS and CDR2 SASEGT. Trimming removed 8 bases from V and 1 base from J, with 8 bases in between. The CDR3 DNA reads as TGTGCCAGCCATGCAGGGAACACCGGGGAGCTGTTTTTT. Amino acids: CASHAGNTGELFF.